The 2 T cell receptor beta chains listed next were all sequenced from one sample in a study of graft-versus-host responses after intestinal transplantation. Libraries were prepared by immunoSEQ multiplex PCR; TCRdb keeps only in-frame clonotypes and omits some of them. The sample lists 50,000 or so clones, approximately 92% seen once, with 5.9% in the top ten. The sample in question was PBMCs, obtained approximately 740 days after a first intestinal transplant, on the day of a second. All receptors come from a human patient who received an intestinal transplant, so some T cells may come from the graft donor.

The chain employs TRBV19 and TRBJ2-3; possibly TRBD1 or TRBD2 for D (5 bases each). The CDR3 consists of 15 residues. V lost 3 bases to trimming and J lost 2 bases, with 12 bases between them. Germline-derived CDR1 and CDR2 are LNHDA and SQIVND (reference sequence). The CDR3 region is CASSIERDATDTQYF. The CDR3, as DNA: TGTGCCAGTAGTATCGAACGGGACGCCACAGATACGCAGTATTTT.

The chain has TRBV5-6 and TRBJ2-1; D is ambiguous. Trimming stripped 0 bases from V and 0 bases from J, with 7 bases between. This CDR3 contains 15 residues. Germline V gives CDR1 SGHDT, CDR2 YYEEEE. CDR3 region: CASSLEPSSYNEQFF. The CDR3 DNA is TGTGCCAGCAGCTTGGAGCCAAGCTCCTACAATGAGCAGTTCTTC.